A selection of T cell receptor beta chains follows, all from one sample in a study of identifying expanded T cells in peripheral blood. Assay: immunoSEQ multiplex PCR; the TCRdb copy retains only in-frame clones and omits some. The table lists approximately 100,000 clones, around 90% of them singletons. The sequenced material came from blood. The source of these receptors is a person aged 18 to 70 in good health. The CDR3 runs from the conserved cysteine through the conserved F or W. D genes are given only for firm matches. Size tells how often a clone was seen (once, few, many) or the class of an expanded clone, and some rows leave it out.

TGTGCCAGCAGCCCGGAGGGACCGAGCTCCTATAATTCACCCCTCCACTTT	CASSPEGPSSYNSPLHF	TRBJ1-6	.	TRBV5-4	.
TGCGCCAGCAGCCGCGGGGGGGCTGGGGCCAACGTCCTGACTTTC	CASSRGGAGANVLTF	TRBJ2-6	TRBD2	TRBV4-1	once
TGTGCCAGCAGCTTAGTTGCGAGGACCCAGTACTTC	CASSLVARTQYF	TRBJ2-5	.	TRBV7-2	.
TGTGCCAGCAGCTTCGGCCTATTTAGCACAGATACGCAGTATTTT	CASSFGLFSTDTQYF	TRBJ2-3	.	TRBV5-4	.
TGTGCCAGCAGTTTCGCCGACAGGACGGGCAATCAGCCCCAGCATTTT	CASSFADRTGNQPQHF	TRBJ1-5	.	TRBV6-6	.
TGTGCCAGCAGTTTAATGTCCTATAATTCACCCCTCCACTTT	CASSLMSYNSPLHF	TRBJ1-6	.	TRBV27	.
TGTGCCAGCAGCCCGACGGGATCTAGCACAGATACGCAGTATTTT	CASSPTGSSTDTQYF	TRBJ2-3	.	TRBV7-9	few
TGTGCCAGCAGCCTCTGGACAGGGCCCTACGAGCAGTACTTC	CASSLWTGPYEQYF	TRBJ2-7	TRBD1	TRBV5-5	.
TGTGCCAGCGAAGACGTCTTGGACAGGGCGGGCACCGGGGAGCTGTTTTTT	CASEDVLDRAGTGELFF	TRBJ2-2	TRBD1	TRBV19	.
TGTGCCAGCAGCCAAAGGCGGCTCGGGGGGGAAGCTTTCTTT	CASSQRRLGGEAFF	TRBJ1-1	.	TRBV14	.
TGTGCCAGCAGCAAAGCAAGGGGTTTGGGCTACGAGCAGTACTTC	CASSKARGLGYEQYF	TRBJ2-7	.	TRBV21-1	.
TGCAGTGCTTACTTACAAGAGACCCAGTACTTC	CSAYLQETQYF	TRBJ2-5	.	TRBV20-1	.
TGTGCCAGCAGCTTGGACAGGGCGTCTTCGTCCCAGCATTTT	CASSLDRASSSQHF	TRBJ1-5	.	TRBV5-4	.
TGCGCCAGCACCAAGACCAACGGGAACACTGAAGCTTTCTTT	CASTKTNGNTEAFF	TRBJ1-1	.	TRBV5-1	.
TGTGCCAGCAGCCGTTGGGCGGGTGCGGGGGTAATGAAGCAGTTCTTC	CASSRWAGAGVMKQFF	TRBJ2-1	TRBD2	TRBV7-2	.
TGTGCCAGCAGCTTACCGATTACCGGACAGGGGATAGGTGGCTACACCTTC	CASSLPITGQGIGGYTF	TRBJ1-2	TRBD1	TRBV7-9	.
TGTGCCACCAGCAGAGACCTGGCGGGCGATCAGCCCCAGCATTTT	CATSRDLAGDQPQHF	TRBJ1-5	.	TRBV15	few
TGTGCCAGTGGGCGGGGCAGTTCATACAATGAGCAGTTCTTC	CASGRGSSYNEQFF	TRBJ2-1	.	TRBV19	.
TGTGCCAGCAGCACCAGGGGGCTTCAGCCCCAGCATTTT	CASSTRGLQPQHF	TRBJ1-5	TRBD1	TRBV6-5	.
TGTGCCAGCAGCCCGACAGGGGGCAAGTCACCCCTCCACTTT	CASSPTGGKSPLHF	TRBJ1-6	TRBD1	TRBV7-6	.
TGTGCCAGCAGCGTAGAGGGGACCGGGGAGCTGTTTTTT	CASSVEGTGELFF	TRBJ2-2	.	TRBV9	.
TGTGCCGCCTGGGACAGGGCTAATGAAAAACTGTTTTTT	CAAWDRANEKLFF	TRBJ1-4	TRBD1	TRBV6-5	few
TGTGCCAGCTCACCCCCTCCCCCGGCTGGGCCAGGGGGATATGGCTACACCTTC	CASSPPPPAGPGGYGYTF	TRBJ1-2	TRBD1	TRBV18	.
TGCGCCAGCAGCCAAGATGTACAGGGGATTTATGGCTACACCTTC	CASSQDVQGIYGYTF	TRBJ1-2	TRBD1	TRBV4-3	.
TGCGCCAGCACAAGGGGGCCTGGAAACACCATATATTTT	CASTRGPGNTIYF	TRBJ1-3	TRBD1	TRBV10-1	few
TGTGCCAGCAGCCCCTCTGGGTACGAGCAGTACTTC	CASSPSGYEQYF	TRBJ2-7	.	TRBV28	.
TGTGCCAGCAGCCAAGATGGGGGGGCTCGGTCACCCCTCCACTTT	CASSQDGGARSPLHF	TRBJ1-6	.	TRBV14	.
TGTGCCAGCAGTCCCTTAGCGGGGGGGCCCGGGGAGCTGTTTTTT	CASSPLAGGPGELFF	TRBJ2-2	TRBD2	TRBV28	.
TGTGCCACCCGCCGGGAGTATGGCTACACCTTC	CATRREYGYTF	TRBJ1-2	.	TRBV6-5	once
TGCGCCAGCAGCTTGGTATACTACGAACCCCTCCAGTTCTTC	CASSLVYYEPLQFF	TRBJ2-1	.	TRBV5-1	.
TGTGCCAGCAGCTTGGCCGGGGACCCTATGGACGAGCAGTACTTC	CASSLAGDPMDEQYF	TRBJ2-7	.	TRBV5-6	.